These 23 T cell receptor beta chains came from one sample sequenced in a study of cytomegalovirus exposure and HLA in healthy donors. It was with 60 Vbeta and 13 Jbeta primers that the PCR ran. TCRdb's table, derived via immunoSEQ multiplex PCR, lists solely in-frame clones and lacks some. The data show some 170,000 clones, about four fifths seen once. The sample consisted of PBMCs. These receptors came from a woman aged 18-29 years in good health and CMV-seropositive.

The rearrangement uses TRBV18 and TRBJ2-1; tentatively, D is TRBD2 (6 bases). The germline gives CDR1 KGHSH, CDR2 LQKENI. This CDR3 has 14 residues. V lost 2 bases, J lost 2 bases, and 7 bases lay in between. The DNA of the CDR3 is TGTGCCAGCTCACCAGGGGGGACCTACAATGAGCAGTTCTTC. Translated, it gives CASSPGGTYNEQFF.

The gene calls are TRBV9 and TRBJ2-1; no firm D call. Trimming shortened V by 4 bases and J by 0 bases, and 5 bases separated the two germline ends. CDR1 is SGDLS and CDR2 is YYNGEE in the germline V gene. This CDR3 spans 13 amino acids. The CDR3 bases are TGTGCCAGCAGCCCTAGCTCCTACAATGAGCAGTTCTTC. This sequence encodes CASSPSSYNEQFF.

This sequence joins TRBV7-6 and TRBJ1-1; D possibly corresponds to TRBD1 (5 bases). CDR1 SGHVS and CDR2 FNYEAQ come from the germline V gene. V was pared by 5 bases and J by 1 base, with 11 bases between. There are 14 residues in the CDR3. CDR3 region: CASSRGASNTEAFF. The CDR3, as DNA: TGTGCCAGCAGCCGTGGGGCGTCGAACACTGAAGCTTTCTTT.

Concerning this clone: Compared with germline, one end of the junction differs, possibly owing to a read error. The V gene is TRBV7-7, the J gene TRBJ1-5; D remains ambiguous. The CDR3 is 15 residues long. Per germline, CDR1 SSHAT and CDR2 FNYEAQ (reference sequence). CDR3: CASSLGSEVNQPQHF. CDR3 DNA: TGTGCTAGCAGCTTAGGTTCGGAGGTCAATCAGCCCCAGCATTTT.

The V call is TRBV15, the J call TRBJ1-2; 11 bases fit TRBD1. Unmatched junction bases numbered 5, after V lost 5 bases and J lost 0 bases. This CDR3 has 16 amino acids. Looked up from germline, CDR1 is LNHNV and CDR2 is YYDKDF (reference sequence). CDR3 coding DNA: TGTGCCACCAGCGGGGACAGGGGGAATACTAACTATGGCTACACCTTC. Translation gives CATSGDRGNTNYGYTF.

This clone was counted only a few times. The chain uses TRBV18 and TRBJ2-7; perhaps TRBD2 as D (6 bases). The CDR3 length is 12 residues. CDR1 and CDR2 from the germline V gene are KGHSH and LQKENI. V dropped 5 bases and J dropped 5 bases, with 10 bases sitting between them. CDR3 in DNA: TGTGCCAGCTCAGTCGGGGGTCACGAGCAGTACTTC. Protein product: CASSVGGHEQYF.

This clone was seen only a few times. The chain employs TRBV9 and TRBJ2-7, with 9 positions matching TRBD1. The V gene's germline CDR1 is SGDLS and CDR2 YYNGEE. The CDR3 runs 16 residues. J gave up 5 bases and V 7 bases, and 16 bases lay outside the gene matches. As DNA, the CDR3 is TGTGCCAGCGCCGTACGCTCCGGGACAGGGCTGGACGAGCAGTACTTC. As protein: CASAVRSGTGLDEQYF.

The CDR3 DNA sequence: TGTGCCAGCAGCTTGGCTGGGACAGGGTCCAATCAGCCCCAGCATTTT. Its protein is CASSLAGTGSNQPQHF. The rearrangement links TRBV5-6 to TRBJ1-5; TRBD1 matches 9 bases. Germline assignment: CDR1 SGHDT and CDR2 YYEEEE. V gave up 0 bases and J gave up 3 bases; unmatched junction bases: 4. The CDR3 loop spans 16 amino acids.

The CDR3 protein is CASSQYRNSYEQYF. In nucleotides, the CDR3 is TGTGCCAGCAGCCAATACAGGAATTCCTACGAGCAGTACTTC. The V call is TRBV5-6, the J call TRBJ2-7; a weak D match, TRBD1 (5 bases). V lost 4 bases, J lost 1 base, and 12 bases lay in between. Germline CDR1 and CDR2: SGHDT and YYEEEE. The CDR3 runs 14 residues.

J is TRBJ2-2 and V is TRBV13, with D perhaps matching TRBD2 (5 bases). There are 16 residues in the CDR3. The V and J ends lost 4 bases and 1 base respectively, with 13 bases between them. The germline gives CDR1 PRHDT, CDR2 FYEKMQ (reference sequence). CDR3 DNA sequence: TGTGCCAGCAGCTGGGTAGAGGGTAGGAACACCGGGGAGCTGTTTTTT. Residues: CASSWVEGRNTGELFF.

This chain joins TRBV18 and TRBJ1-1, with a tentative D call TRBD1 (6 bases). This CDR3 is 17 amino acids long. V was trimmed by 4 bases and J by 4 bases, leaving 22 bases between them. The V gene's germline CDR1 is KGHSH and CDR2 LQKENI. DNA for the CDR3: TGTGCCAGCTCACAGACTTCACTAGGGGGAGACGCCACTGAAGCTTTCTTT. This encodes CASSQTSLGGDATEAFF.

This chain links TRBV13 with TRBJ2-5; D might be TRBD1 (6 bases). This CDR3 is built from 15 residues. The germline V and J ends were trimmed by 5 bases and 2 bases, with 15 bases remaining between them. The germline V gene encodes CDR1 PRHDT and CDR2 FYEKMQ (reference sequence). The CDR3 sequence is CASSDTTGLQETQYF. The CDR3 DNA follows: TGTGCCAGCAGCGACACAACAGGGCTACAAGAGACCCAGTACTTC.

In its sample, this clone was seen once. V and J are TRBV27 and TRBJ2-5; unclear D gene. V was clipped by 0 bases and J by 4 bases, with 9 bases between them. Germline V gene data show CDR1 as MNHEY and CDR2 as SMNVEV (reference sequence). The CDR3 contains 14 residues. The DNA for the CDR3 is TGTGCCAGCAGTTTATCTGGAACTATAGAGACCCAGTACTTC. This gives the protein CASSLSGTIETQYF.

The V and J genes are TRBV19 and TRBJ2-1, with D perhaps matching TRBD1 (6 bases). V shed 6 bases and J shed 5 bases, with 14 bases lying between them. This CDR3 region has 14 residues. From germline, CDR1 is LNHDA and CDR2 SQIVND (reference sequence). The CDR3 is CASSRGYRDNEQFF. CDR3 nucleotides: TGTGCCAGTAGCAGGGGTTATCGTGACAATGAGCAGTTCTTC.

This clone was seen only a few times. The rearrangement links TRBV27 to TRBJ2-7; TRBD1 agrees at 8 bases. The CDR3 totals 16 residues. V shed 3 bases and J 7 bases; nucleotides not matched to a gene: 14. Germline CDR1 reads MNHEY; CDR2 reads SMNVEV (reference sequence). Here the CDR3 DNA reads TGTGCCAGCAGTTTTACCGGACAGGGTCGGTTGGGAGAGCAGTACTTC. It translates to CASSFTGQGRLGEQYF.

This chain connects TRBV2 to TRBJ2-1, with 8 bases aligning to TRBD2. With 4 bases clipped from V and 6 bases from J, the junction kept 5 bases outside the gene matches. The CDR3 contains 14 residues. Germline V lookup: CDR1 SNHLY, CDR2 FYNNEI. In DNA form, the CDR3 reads TGTGCCAGCAGTGTCGGACTAGCTAGCAATGAGCAGTTCTTC. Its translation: CASSVGLASNEQFF. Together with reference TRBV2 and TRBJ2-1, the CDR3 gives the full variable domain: EPEVTQTPSHQVTQMGQEVILRCVPISNHLYFYWYRQILGQKVEFLVSFYNNEISEKSEIFDDQFSVERPDGSNFTLKIRSTKLEDSAMYFCASSVGLASNEQFFGPGTRLTVL.

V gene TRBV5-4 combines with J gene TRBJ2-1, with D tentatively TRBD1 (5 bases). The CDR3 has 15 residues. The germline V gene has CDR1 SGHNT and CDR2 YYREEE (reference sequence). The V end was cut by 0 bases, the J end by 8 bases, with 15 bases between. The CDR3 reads CASSLANLDKHEQFF. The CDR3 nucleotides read TGTGCCAGCAGCTTGGCCAATCTGGACAAACATGAGCAGTTCTTC.

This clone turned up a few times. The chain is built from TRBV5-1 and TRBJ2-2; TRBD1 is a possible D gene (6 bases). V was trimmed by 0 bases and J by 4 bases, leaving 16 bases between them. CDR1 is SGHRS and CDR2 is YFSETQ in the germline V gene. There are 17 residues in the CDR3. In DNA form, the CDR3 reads TGCGCCAGCAGCTTGGGCCCTACAACAGGGCTCACCGGGGAGCTGTTTTTT. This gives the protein CASSLGPTTGLTGELFF. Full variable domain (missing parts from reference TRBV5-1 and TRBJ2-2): KAGVTQTPRYLIKTRGQQVTLSCSPISGHRSVSWYQQTPGQGLQFLFEYFSETQRNKGNFPGRFSGRQFSNSRSEMNVSTLELGDSALYLCASSLGPTTGLTGELFFGEGSRLTVL.

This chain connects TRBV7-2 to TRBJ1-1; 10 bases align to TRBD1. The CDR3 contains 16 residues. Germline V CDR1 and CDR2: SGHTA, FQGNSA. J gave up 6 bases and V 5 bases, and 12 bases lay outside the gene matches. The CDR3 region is CASSPIGGTGAPEAFF. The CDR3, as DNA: TGTGCCAGCAGCCCAATCGGCGGGACAGGGGCTCCTGAAGCTTTCTTT.

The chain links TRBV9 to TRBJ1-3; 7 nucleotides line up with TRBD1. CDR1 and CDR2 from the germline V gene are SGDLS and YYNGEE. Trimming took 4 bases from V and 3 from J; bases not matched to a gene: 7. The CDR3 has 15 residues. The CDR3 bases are TGTGCCAGCAGCCCCCATGACAGGGTTGGAAACACCATATATTTT. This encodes CASSPHDRVGNTIYF.

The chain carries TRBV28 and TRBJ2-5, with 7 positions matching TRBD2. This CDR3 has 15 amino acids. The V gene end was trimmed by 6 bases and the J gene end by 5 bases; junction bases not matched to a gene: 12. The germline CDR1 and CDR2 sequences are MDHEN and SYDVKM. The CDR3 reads CASSRNRLARETQYF. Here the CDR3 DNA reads TGTGCCAGCAGCCGAAACCGACTAGCTCGGGAGACCCAGTACTTC.

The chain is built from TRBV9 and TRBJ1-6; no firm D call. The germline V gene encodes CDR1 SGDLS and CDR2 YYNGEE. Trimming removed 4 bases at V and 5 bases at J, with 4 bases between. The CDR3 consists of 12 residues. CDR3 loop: CASSLDNSPLHF. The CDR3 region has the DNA TGTGCCAGCAGCCTTGATAATTCACCCCTCCACTTT.

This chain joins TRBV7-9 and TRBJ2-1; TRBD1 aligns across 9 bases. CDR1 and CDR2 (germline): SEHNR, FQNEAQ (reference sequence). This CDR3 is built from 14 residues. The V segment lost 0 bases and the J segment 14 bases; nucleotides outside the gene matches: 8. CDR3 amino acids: CASSLADRGGTEFF. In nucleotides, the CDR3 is TGTGCCAGCAGCTTAGCGGACAGGGGTGGTACGGAGTTCTTC.